This is a list of T cell receptor beta chains from one sample in a study of human thymus T cells. Sequencing was performed with immunoSEQ multiplex PCR; in TCRdb, only in-frame clones are kept and a portion is missing. The table has 100,000 to 150,000 clones, about 94% seen once. Sample: thymus tissue. These TCRs come from a boy less than two years old with a congenital heart defect but otherwise immunologically healthy. Each CDR3 is given with its conserved first and last residue. D genes are given only for firm matches. Size tells how often a clone was seen (once, few, many) or the class of an expanded clone, and some rows leave it out.

v_gene	d_gene	j_gene	abundance	CDR3aa	CDR3nt
TRBV5-1	-	TRBJ1-1	once	CASSPRRRVRATEAFF	TGCGCCAGCAGCCCCCGGAGGCGGGTTAGAGCGACTGAAGCTTTCTTT
TRBV6-5	-	TRBJ1-2	-	CASSYCPNTTDGYTF	TGTGCCAGCAGTTACTGCCCGAACACTACGGATGGCTACACCTTC
TRBV6-5	-	TRBJ1-5	once	CASRRQTYSNQPQHF	TGTGCCAGCAGGAGGCAAACGTATAGCAATCAGCCCCAGCATTTT
TRBV5-5	TRBD1	TRBJ1-5	-	CASSLGDRGRRNQPQHF	TGTGCCAGCAGCTTGGGGGACAGGGGTCGACGCAATCAGCCCCAGCATTTT
TRBV11-2	TRBD1	TRBJ1-3	-	CASSWYTGGGNTIYF	TGTGCCAGCAGCTGGTATACAGGGGGCGGAAACACCATATATTTT
TRBV6-5	-	TRBJ2-5	-	CASSYGNRRETQYF	TGTGCCAGCAGTTACGGAAACAGGCGCGAGACCCAGTACTTC
TRBV7-9	-	TRBJ2-5	once	CASSLSSKTTTQYF	TGTGCCAGCAGCTTAAGTTCAAAAACAACGACCCAGTACTTC
TRBV5-6	TRBD1	TRBJ1-2	-	CASSPGQGNYGYTF	TGTGCCAGCAGCCCGGGACAGGGTAACTATGGCTACACCTTC
TRBV2	-	TRBJ2-7	-	CASSGVSRYEQYF	TGTGCCAGCAGTGGGGTCAGCCGTTACGAGCAGTACTTC
TRBV27	-	TRBJ2-5	-	CASSPLDSLGTQYF	TGTGCCAGCAGTCCCCTGGACTCGCTAGGGACCCAGTACTTC
TRBV30	-	TRBJ1-2	-	CAWSNTPSDGFGGYTF	TGTGCCTGGAGCAATACCCCCTCGGACGGGTTTGGGGGCTACACCTTC
TRBV7-2	TRBD1	TRBJ2-1	once	CASSARTGDEQFF	TGTGCCAGCAGCGCAAGGACAGGGGATGAGCAGTTCTTC
TRBV5-6	TRBD1	TRBJ1-2	-	CASSVRDRGNGYTF	TGTGCCAGCAGCGTCCGGGACAGGGGTAATGGCTACACCTTC
TRBV7-2	TRBD2	TRBJ2-2	-	CASSHLAGVSYGTGELFF	TGTGCCAGCAGCCATCTAGCGGGGGTATCCTACGGGACCGGGGAGCTGTTTTTT
TRBV28	-	TRBJ2-5	-	CASSPVGKTSQETQYF	TGTGCCAGCAGTCCTGTGGGTAAGACTAGTCAAGAGACCCAGTACTTC
TRBV15	TRBD1	TRBJ1-1	once	CATSRAGTGTMDTEAFF	TGTGCCACCAGCAGAGCTGGGACAGGGACTATGGACACTGAAGCTTTCTTT
TRBV7-2	-	TRBJ2-3	-	CASSLSGIGDTQYF	TGTGCCAGCAGCTTATCCGGTATCGGAGATACGCAGTATTTT
TRBV28	TRBD2	TRBJ2-1	-	CASGTPDRLAGRGNEQFF	TGTGCCAGCGGGACTCCGGACAGGCTAGCGGGGCGGGGCAATGAGCAGTTCTTC
TRBV4-2	TRBD1	TRBJ2-7	-	CASSPLFPPGTGSVEQYF	TGTGCCAGCAGCCCGCTTTTCCCCCCCGGGACAGGGTCAGTCGAGCAGTACTTC
TRBV5-1	TRBD1	TRBJ2-3	-	CASRSGQIDTDTQYF	TGCGCCAGCAGATCGGGACAGATAGACACAGATACGCAGTATTTT
TRBV4-3	TRBD1	TRBJ2-7	-	CASSLRGGRGPYYEQYF	TGCGCCAGCAGCCTAAGAGGGGGCAGGGGCCCCTACTACGAGCAGTACTTC
TRBV27	-	TRBJ2-2	-	CASSLTGAANTGELFF	TGTGCCAGCAGCCTTACAGGTGCCGCGAACACCGGGGAGCTGTTTTTT
TRBV28	-	TRBJ1-1	-	CASREPWGTEAFF	TGTGCCAGCAGGGAGCCTTGGGGGACTGAAGCTTTCTTT
TRBV7-2	-	TRBJ2-5	-	CASSWAGAGQETQYF	TGTGCCAGCAGCTGGGCGGGGGCAGGACAAGAGACCCAGTACTTC
TRBV18	-	TRBJ1-2	-	CASSLSSGGQAGYTF	TGTGCCAGCTCACTCTCCTCGGGGGGACAAGCCGGCTACACCTTC
TRBV18	-	TRBJ1-3	-	CASSAPGLGGLNSGNTIYF	TGTGCCAGCTCCGCACCGGGGTTAGGCGGATTAAACTCTGGAAACACCATATATTTT
TRBV28	-	TRBJ1-5	-	CASSPRRPINQPQHF	TGTGCCAGCAGTCCCCGCAGGCCCATCAATCAGCCCCAGCATTTT
TRBV14	-	TRBJ2-1	-	CASSLDNRLTYNEQFF	TGTGCCAGCAGCCTGGACAACAGGCTTACCTACAATGAGCAGTTCTTC
TRBV6-6	TRBD1	TRBJ1-1	-	CASSYTGGYGNTEAFF	TGTGCCAGCAGTTACACAGGGGGCTACGGGAACACTGAAGCTTTCTTT
TRBV19	TRBD1	TRBJ1-5	-	CASSIWDRGNQPQHF	TGTGCCAGTAGTATTTGGGACAGGGGCAATCAGCCCCAGCATTTT
TRBV30	-	TRBJ2-6	once	CAWSPDFGANVLTF	TGTGCCTGGAGTCCGGACTTCGGGGCCAACGTCCTGACTTTC
TRBV19	TRBD1	TRBJ1-5	-	CASSIRGGSQPQHF	TGTGCCAGTAGTATCAGGGGGGGGTCTCAGCCCCAGCATTTT
TRBV19	TRBD1	TRBJ1-5	-	CASSGDRPSNQPQHF	TGTGCCAGTAGCGGGGACAGGCCTAGCAATCAGCCCCAGCATTTT
TRBV9	TRBD1	TRBJ1-1	-	CASSVLDRERTEAFF	TGTGCCAGCAGCGTTCTCGACAGGGAGAGGACTGAAGCTTTCTTT
TRBV10-2	-	TRBJ2-7	-	CASSVGGGGPYEQYF	TGCGCCAGCAGTGTTGGGGGCGGGGGACCCTACGAGCAGTACTTC
TRBV28	-	TRBJ1-1	-	CASRAQSGDTEAFF	TGTGCCAGCAGGGCTCAATCCGGGGACACTGAAGCTTTCTTT
TRBV6-1	TRBD1	TRBJ2-7	-	CASSARDRVDHEQYF	TGTGCCAGCAGTGCCCGGGACAGGGTTGATCACGAGCAGTACTTC
TRBV4-3	TRBD1	TRBJ1-2	few	CASSRSGQGYGYTF	TGCGCCAGCAGCCGGTCGGGACAGGGCTATGGCTACACCTTC
TRBV9	TRBD1	TRBJ2-1	-	CASSATSGTGGRNEQFF	TGTGCCAGCAGCGCAACTTCCGGGACAGGGGGGAGGAATGAGCAGTTCTTC
TRBV19	-	TRBJ2-1	-	CASSKRPADEQFF	TGTGCCAGTAGTAAACGACCGGCCGACGAGCAGTTCTTC
TRBV4-2	TRBD2	TRBJ2-7	-	CASSQDLAGGSYEQYF	TGTGCCAGCAGCCAAGATCTAGCGGGGGGTTCCTACGAGCAGTACTTC
TRBV4-1	TRBD2	TRBJ2-5	once	CASSQDTTSGGRGRQETQYF	TGCGCCAGCAGCCAAGATACGACTAGCGGGGGCCGGGGGAGGCAAGAGACCCAGTACTTC
TRBV5-4	TRBD2	TRBJ2-1	-	CASSRGSNPSGSSYNEQFF	TGTGCCAGCAGCAGGGGGTCCAATCCTAGCGGGAGCTCCTACAATGAGCAGTTCTTC
TRBV5-4	TRBD1	TRBJ1-6	-	CASSPDRDYSPLHF	TGTGCCAGCAGCCCGGACAGGGACTATTCACCCCTCCACTTT
TRBV5-4	-	TRBJ1-2	-	CASSLSGDGYTF	TGTGCCAGCAGCTTGTCTGGGGATGGCTACACCTTC
TRBV10-3	-	TRBJ1-5	-	CAISESGELGNQPQHF	TGTGCCATCAGTGAGTCAGGAGAATTGGGCAATCAGCCCCAGCATTTT
TRBV2	TRBD1	TRBJ2-1	-	CASSRTGTGELF	TGTGCCAGCAGTCGTACTGGGACAGGGGAGCTCTTC
TRBV27	TRBD1	TRBJ1-3	-	CASSPGDRVDSGNTIYF	TGTGCCAGCAGTCCCGGGGACAGGGTGGATTCTGGAAACACCATATATTTT